This T cell receptor (beta chain) appears in the sequencing data of a study of cytomegalovirus exposure and HLA in healthy donors. This CDR3 contains 13 residues. Germline CDR1 reads LNHDA; CDR2 reads SQIVND (reference sequence). V was trimmed by 1 base and J by 8 bases, leaving 10 bases between them. PCR was performed using 60 Vbeta and 13 Jbeta primers. Generated by immunoSEQ multiplex PCR, the TCRdb table keeps only in-frame clones and is missing some. The sample has about 150,000 clones; around 9% are singletons. The specimen sequenced was PBMCs. This clonotype originated in a woman between 40 and 55 years old in good health and CMV-seropositive. This chain joins TRBV19 and TRBJ2-3, with D possibly matching TRBD2 (5 bases). CDR3 in DNA: TGTGCCAGTAGTATAGGTCGCCGGGGTACGCAGTATTTT. Encoded protein: CASSIGRRGTQYF.